The rows below give T cell receptor beta chains drawn from one sample of a study of early T cells in non-severe SARS-CoV-2 infection. TCRdb itself ran the 5' RACE reads through MiXCR, one entry per CDR3 protein. The sample yields about 70,000 distinct CDR3 sequences, 4.5% to 6% seen once. The source was whole blood, collected at baseline. The receptors here all came from an adult who was a healthcare worker with PCR-confirmed SARS-CoV-2 infection or an uninfected control (not recorded which). Both conserved end residues are part of each CDR3. Fields, in order: V gene, J gene, D gene, clone size, CDR3 protein, CDR3 DNA. A D gene is named only where the DNA matches it firmly. Rows give clone size only sometimes, using once, few, many, or a class for an expanded clone.

V: TRBV5-1
J: TRBJ2-7
D: NA
size: few
CDR3: CASSLGQASYEQYF
DNA: TGCGCCAGCAGCTTGGGGCAGGCATCCTACGAGCAGTACTTC

V: TRBV7-2
J: TRBJ2-5
D: NA
size: many
CDR3: CASSLRPSGETQYF
DNA: TGTGCCAGCAGCTTACGCCCTTCGGGAGAGACCCAGTACTTC

V: TRBV7-2
J: TRBJ2-7
D: NA
size: many
CDR3: CASKGDPTYEQYF
DNA: TGTGCCAGCAAGGGGGACCCCACCTACGAGCAGTACTTC

V: TRBV27
J: TRBJ2-3
D: NA
size: many
CDR3: CASSARTTDTQYF
DNA: TGTGCCAGCAGTGCCCGAACTACAGATACGCAGTATTTT

V: TRBV5-1
J: TRBJ1-2
D: NA
size: few
CDR3: CASGEDSTF
DNA: TGCGCCAGCGGGGAAGACAGCACCTTC

V: TRBV18
J: TRBJ2-2
D: TRBD1
size: many
CDR3: CASSPATGGATGELFF
DNA: TGTGCCAGCTCACCGGCGACAGGGGGCGCGACCGGGGAGCTGTTTTTT

V: TRBV6-1
J: TRBJ2-1
D: NA
size: NA
CDR3: CASSGRGPDGNEQFF
DNA: TGTGCCAGCAGTGGCAGGGGCCCGGACGGCAATGAGCAGTTCTTC

V: TRBV6-1
J: TRBJ1-4
D: NA
size: many
CDR3: CASSEAGTYYEKLFF
DNA: TGTGCCAGCAGTGAAGCCGGGACCTATTATGAAAAACTGTTTTTT

V: TRBV5-1
J: TRBJ2-3
D: TRBD2
size: NA
CDR3: CASSSNLAGFTDTQYF
DNA: TGCGCCAGCAGCTCGAATCTAGCGGGATTCACAGATACGCAGTATTTT

V: TRBV28
J: TRBJ1-5
D: NA
size: many
CDR3: CASSRNPEGYQPQHF
DNA: TGTGCCAGCAGTCGAAATCCGGAGGGGTACCAGCCCCAGCATTTT

V: TRBV7-6
J: TRBJ1-1
D: NA
size: few
CDR3: CASSLVPQGTEAFF
DNA: TGTGCCAGCAGCTTAGTCCCCCAGGGGACTGAAGCTTTCTTT

V: TRBV5-4
J: TRBJ1-1
D: NA
size: many
CDR3: CASSLIGGEAFF
DNA: TGTGCCAGCAGCTTGATTGGCGGTGAAGCTTTCTTT

V: TRBV28
J: TRBJ2-3
D: NA
size: NA
CDR3: CASSFRDGTDTQYF
DNA: TGTGCCAGCAGCTTCCGGGATGGTACAGATACGCAGTATTTT

V: TRBV5-1
J: TRBJ1-1
D: NA
size: few
CDR3: CASSPRQGTEAFF
DNA: TGCGCCAGCAGCCCACGGCAGGGTACTGAAGCTTTCTTT

V: TRBV6-1
J: TRBJ2-2
D: TRBD2
size: few
CDR3: CASSELAGDTGELFF
DNA: TGTGCCAGCAGTGAACTAGCGGGAGACACCGGGGAGCTGTTTTTT

V: TRBV5-1
J: TRBJ2-1
D: NA
size: many
CDR3: CASSIGTFSYNEQFF
DNA: TGCGCCAGCAGCATCGGGACTTTCTCCTACAATGAGCAGTTCTTC

V: TRBV24-1
J: TRBJ2-7
D: NA
size: NA
CDR3: CATSDAGLEQYF
DNA: TGTGCCACCAGTGATGCAGGGCTCGAGCAGTACTTC

V: TRBV5-1
J: TRBJ2-1
D: NA
size: NA
CDR3: CASSSGLSSYNEQFF
DNA: TGCGCCAGCAGCTCAGGACTATCCTCCTACAATGAGCAGTTCTTC

V: TRBV7-2
J: TRBJ2-4
D: NA
size: NA
CDR3: CASSRGTGDPAKNIQYF
DNA: TGTGCCAGCAGCCGAGGGACGGGCGATCCAGCCAAAAACATTCAGTACTTC

V: TRBV7-2
J: TRBJ2-2
D: TRBD2
size: NA
CDR3: CASRADGLAGGPGTGELFF
DNA: TGTGCCAGCAGAGCCGACGGGCTAGCGGGAGGGCCGGGAACCGGGGAGCTGTTTTTT

V: TRBV5-1
J: TRBJ1-1
D: NA
size: NA
CDR3: CASSPRPAVNTEAFF
DNA: TGCGCCAGCAGCCCGCGGCCCGCCGTGAACACTGAAGCTTTCTTT

V: TRBV19
J: TRBJ2-5
D: TRBD2
size: NA
CDR3: CARREGQETQYF
DNA: TGTGCCAGGAGGGAGGGCCAAGAGACCCAGTACTTC

V: TRBV10-2
J: TRBJ1-4
D: NA
size: NA
CDR3: CASRPTVATNEKLFF
DNA: TGCGCCAGCAGACCGACGGTAGCAACTAATGAAAAACTGTTTTTT

V: TRBV12-3/TRBV12-4
J: TRBJ2-1
D: TRBD1
size: many
CDR3: CASSLNVGGRRDNEQFF
DNA: TGTGCCAGCAGTTTAAATGTAGGGGGCCGAAGAGACAATGAGCAGTTCTTC

V: TRBV7-6
J: TRBJ2-7
D: NA
size: few
CDR3: CASSPQGASYEQYF
DNA: TGTGCCAGCAGCCCCCAGGGTGCCTCCTACGAGCAGTACTTC

V: TRBV29-1
J: TRBJ2-1
D: NA
size: few
CDR3: CSVVRGGRAYNEQFF
DNA: TGCAGCGTTGTTCGGGGAGGTAGGGCCTACAATGAGCAGTTCTTC

V: TRBV12-3/TRBV12-4
J: TRBJ1-1
D: NA
size: few
CDR3: CASRLRVTEAFF
DNA: TGTGCCAGCAGACTCAGGGTCACTGAAGCTTTCTTT

V: TRBV6-5
J: TRBJ1-1
D: NA
size: many
CDR3: CASSYVRWDTEAFF
DNA: TGTGCCAGCAGTTATGTACGGTGGGACACTGAAGCTTTCTTT

V: TRBV6-6
J: TRBJ1-1
D: NA
size: many
CDR3: CASSSQGNTEAFF
DNA: TGTGCCAGCAGCTCCCAGGGGAACACTGAAGCTTTCTTT

V: TRBV7-2
J: TRBJ1-6
D: TRBD1
size: NA
CDR3: CASRRQGWNSPLHF
DNA: TGTGCCAGCAGACGACAGGGGTGGAATTCACCCCTCCACTTT

V: TRBV11-1
J: TRBJ2-1
D: NA
size: few
CDR3: CASGAYNEQFF
DNA: TGTGCCAGCGGCGCGTACAATGAGCAGTTCTTC

V: TRBV5-1
J: TRBJ2-7
D: TRBD2
size: NA
CDR3: CASSLDVTSGSEQYF
DNA: TGCGCCAGCAGCTTGGATGTGACTAGCGGGAGTGAGCAGTACTTC

V: TRBV18
J: TRBJ1-1
D: NA
size: NA
CDR3: CASSPPRGMNTEAFF
DNA: TGTGCCAGCTCACCACCGAGGGGGATGAACACTGAAGCTTTCTTT

V: TRBV5-4
J: TRBJ1-4
D: NA
size: NA
CDR3: CASSLGGQGGEKLFF
DNA: TGTGCCAGCAGCTTGGGGGGTCAGGGAGGTGAAAAACTGTTTTTT

V: TRBV5-1
J: TRBJ2-1
D: NA
size: many
CDR3: CASSTGDWKMRWFF
DNA: TGCGCCAGCAGCACAGGGGACTGGAAAATGAGGTGGTTCTTC

V: TRBV6-6
J: TRBJ2-3
D: TRBD2
size: many
CDR3: CASIPGTSAPDTQYF
DNA: TGTGCCAGCATACCCGGGACTAGCGCCCCCGATACGCAGTATTTT

V: TRBV6-5
J: TRBJ1-2
D: NA
size: many
CDR3: CASSYQGMIYGYTF
DNA: TGTGCCAGCAGTTACCAGGGGATGATCTATGGCTACACCTTC

V: TRBV29-1
J: TRBJ1-3
D: TRBD1
size: NA
CDR3: CSVGFGTGSGGNTIYF
DNA: TGCAGCGTTGGATTCGGGACAGGGAGTGGTGGAAACACCATATATTTT

V: TRBV7-9
J: TRBJ2-7
D: TRBD1
size: few
CDR3: CASSRQGTYEQYF
DNA: TGTGCCAGCAGCCGACAGGGGACCTACGAGCAGTACTTC

V: TRBV11-3
J: TRBJ2-1
D: TRBD2
size: many
CDR3: CASSPGLAGYNEQFF
DNA: TGTGCCAGCAGCCCGGGACTAGCGGGATACAATGAGCAGTTCTTC

V: TRBV10-2
J: TRBJ2-2
D: TRBD1
size: many
CDR3: CASSVLSGGNTGELFF
DNA: TGCGCCAGCAGTGTCCTCTCAGGGGGGAACACCGGGGAGCTGTTTTTT

V: TRBV6-6
J: TRBJ2-2
D: NA
size: many
CDR3: CASSLGGGTGELFF
DNA: TGTGCCAGCAGTTTGGGGGGAGGAACCGGGGAGCTGTTTTTT

V: TRBV27
J: TRBJ2-7
D: TRBD1
size: many
CDR3: CASSPGTAFNEQYF
DNA: TGTGCCAGCAGTCCGGGGACAGCCTTCAACGAGCAGTACTTC

V: TRBV18
J: TRBJ1-1
D: TRBD1
size: many
CDR3: CASSPNQGEGNTEAFF
DNA: TGTGCCAGCTCACCCAACCAGGGGGAGGGGAACACTGAAGCTTTCTTT

V: TRBV7-9
J: TRBJ2-1
D: NA
size: many
CDR3: CASSLAFRGESYNEQFF
DNA: TGTGCCAGCAGCTTAGCGTTCCGCGGGGAGTCCTACAATGAGCAGTTCTTC

V: TRBV14
J: TRBJ2-7
D: NA
size: many
CDR3: CASSEGGQPIYEQYF
DNA: TGTGCCAGCAGCGAGGGGGGACAGCCGATCTACGAGCAGTACTTC

V: TRBV6-6
J: TRBJ2-7
D: NA
size: few
CDR3: CASSYYTSHEQYF
DNA: TGTGCCAGCAGTTACTATACTAGTCACGAGCAGTACTTC

V: TRBV29-1
J: TRBJ2-1
D: TRBD2
size: few
CDR3: CSVGLAGGLDEQFF
DNA: TGCAGCGTTGGGCTAGCGGGAGGTCTGGATGAGCAGTTCTTC

V: TRBV29-1
J: TRBJ1-4
D: TRBD1
size: many
CDR3: CSVEGPGTGGIEKLFF
DNA: TGCAGCGTTGAAGGCCCTGGGACAGGGGGTATAGAAAAACTGTTTTTT

V: TRBV12-3/TRBV12-4
J: TRBJ2-1
D: NA
size: NA
CDR3: CASGMGDNEQFF
DNA: TGTGCCAGCGGAATGGGGGACAATGAGCAGTTCTTC

V: TRBV28
J: TRBJ1-1
D: NA
size: few
CDR3: CASIPLLSRPAFF
DNA: TGTGCCAGCATCCCTCTTCTCTCGAGGCCGGCTTTCTTT

V: TRBV7-2
J: TRBJ2-6
D: NA
size: many
CDR3: CASSLDRAHSGANVLTF
DNA: TGTGCCAGCAGCTTAGATCGGGCACACTCTGGGGCCAACGTCCTGACTTTC

V: TRBV2
J: TRBJ2-5
D: TRBD1
size: NA
CDR3: CASSRDRSGETQYF
DNA: TGTGCCAGCAGCCGGGACAGGTCGGGAGAGACCCAGTACTTC

V: TRBV30
J: TRBJ2-7
D: NA
size: NA
CDR3: CAWSAGYAYEQYF
DNA: TGTGCCTGGAGTGCGGGCTACGCCTACGAGCAGTACTTC

V: TRBV21-1
J: TRBJ2-4
D: NA
size: few
CDR3: CASSAIRWDPLVDQYF
DNA: TGTGCCAGCAGCGCGATTAGGTGGGACCCCCTAGTGGATCAGTACTTC